This T cell receptor beta chain was recorded in a study of OX40 agonist ivuxolimab in advanced cancers. Whole-study context: Mean age around 60 years, range roughly 20 to 85; around 80% male. Three patients responded partially, comprising one with hepatocellular carcinoma and two with cutaneous melanoma.

Of note for this clone: Antigen unknown.

Notes on the study in general: At 0.1 to 3.0 mg/kg, CD4+ and CD8+ blood T cells expanded clonally by week 6. The study found among the lowest clonal expansion in partial responders at 0.1-3.0 mg/kg.

The CDR3 covers 15 residues. The V end was cut by 4 bases, the J end by 8 bases, with 20 bases between. The germline V gene encodes CDR1 MNHEY and CDR2 SVGAGI. Sequenced by immunoSEQ multiplex PCR; TCRdb stores in-frame clones only, minus some. The data hold some 48,000 clones, with around 79% observed a single time. The chain uses TRBV6-5 and TRBJ1-2, with D perhaps matching TRBD1 (6 bases). Material: CD4+ or CD8+ T cells sorted from blood, obtained in a trial of the OX40 agonist ivuxolimab. The TCR was taken from an adult with an advanced solid tumor such as melanoma, head and neck, liver or kidney cancer. In DNA, the CDR3 is TGTGCCAGCAGTTCCCCCTGGGGGGGCGCATACGGCTACACCTTC. It encodes CASSSPWGGAYGYTF.